These T cell receptor beta chains were read from a single sample in a study of T-cell reconstitution after alpha-beta-depleted transplantation in children. MiXCR was run by TCRdb on the PCR reads, yielding one entry per CDR3 protein. The data hold around 190,000 distinct CDR3 sequences, with roughly 7% observed a single time. The material was PBMCs, obtained before TCRalphabeta/CD19-depleted stem cell transplant. Receptors were obtained from a boy younger than 10 with acute lymphoblastic leukemia, due to receive a stem cell transplant. Both conserved end residues are trimmed from each CDR3.

v_call cdr3_aa
TRBV7-8 ASSFDRRNTEAF
TRBV6-1 ASSPQNTEAF
TRBV11-2 ASNGDGQVLSQPQH
TRBV7-6 ASSTAATLLDEQF
TRBV4-3 ASSPTSEYNEQF
TRBV6-5 ASSYSSVSSYNEQF
TRBV7-6 ASSPGAGIEAF
TRBV28 ASSIPGQGADEQY
TRBV6-2/TRBV6-3 ASSYSRGTKNTGELF
TRBV5-1 ASRAGEETGELF
TRBV12-3/TRBV12-4 ASNPDTGGHYGYT
TRBV28 ASSFGNYGYT
TRBV28 ASSSTGQGTF
TRBV30 AWTDNPGTGGSYEQY
TRBV7-2 ASSLGTSTDTQY
TRBV5-5 ASSFLGGSEQY
TRBV20-1 SARDGVDRGRGEQF
TRBV28 ASSQTGFSYEQY
TRBV27 ASTGSSYNEQF
TRBV5-1 ASSLGRLAGEGEQF
TRBV29-1 SVVVQGEEKLF
TRBV29-1 SVEGTGGWNTEAF
TRBV5-1 ASSLVGSDEQY
TRBV15 ATSKRGAYEQY
TRBV3-1 ASSLSGDYEQY
TRBV6-4 ASSDSGLVTDTQY
TRBV6-4 ASSDGTRGDNEQF
TRBV29-1 SVDDRGYLF
TRBV5-1 ASSLDGTVQETQY
TRBV4-3 ASSRVSGGAVDTQY
TRBV28 ASRGGNIQY
TRBV29-1 SVETHPQL
TRBV20-1 SARDSRELREQY
TRBV15 ATSRDYRGRSAGELF
TRBV29-1 SVRTGDIPTYEQY
TRBV5-1 ASSFEGSEAF
TRBV6-2/TRBV6-3 ASAFGGTDTQY
TRBV7-8 ASSLPGEQF
TRBV12-3/TRBV12-4 ASSPQGNNQPQH
TRBV6-6 ASSYPRDTTQH
TRBV29-1 SVGLGAFGQPQH
TRBV28 ASSFTSGGIGQY
TRBV29-1 SALRGRAAGYT
TRBV7-2 ASSLAPSGSQDTQY